This TCR beta chain was recovered during a study of blood T cells in healthy people across ages (dated by TCRdb to the mid-2010s). About the full investigation: In model experiments, roughly one uniquely barcoded TCR beta cDNA molecule per two T cells was captured by template switching. The study analyzed two additional independent replicas of 1 million unique cDNA reads from the same blood draw for two donors, one aged 18 to 29 and one aged 80 or older. The study measured age-related changes in TCR beta repertoire diversity using deep sequencing normalized with unique cDNA molecular identifiers. The donors were split into four age groups: young (average 16 years), middle-aged (more than 35), aged (about 62) and long-lived (about 82). To avoid experimental bias, donors of different ages were spread randomly across the sequencing lanes. Broader findings and caveats from the paper: Because profiling used bulk unsorted PBMCs, naive and antigen-experienced compartments could not be compared conclusively. Observed TCR beta diversity per million T cells fell roughly linearly with age, and a significant reduction was already apparent by age about 38. The CMV infection status of donors was not known, potentially confounding age-related changes in expanded clonotypes. A strong correlation was found between observed TCR beta diversity and the percentage of naive T cells measured by flow cytometry. Estimates of total diversity from one million sequenced T cells were regarded as lower bounds and underestimates. The long-lived group showed more naive CD4+ T cells, fewer expanded clones and increased TCR diversity than the aged group, suggesting age selection.

Systemically healthy Caucasian individuals from Russia, 35 to 50 in total and aged roughly 6 to 100 years, were included as donors. Each donor gave roughly 11 milliliters of peripheral blood, drawn into EDTA-treated Vacutainer tubes. Ficoll-Paque density-gradient centrifugation was used to isolate PBMCs, with at least 6 million obtained per sample. Trizol reagent was used to extract total RNA from PBMCs, with at least 5 micrograms per sample. Naive CD45RAhigh/CD27high T cell percentages were measured by flow cytometry on a PBMC aliquot from every donor. Library construction relied on 5' RACE. The data were produced on an Illumina HiSeq 2500. A second PCR of roughly 6 to 12 cycles was performed with a sample-barcoded 5' primer and a J-beta primer mix. A unique molecular identifier was introduced onto each TCR beta cDNA molecule by a template-switch 5' adaptor carrying 12 random nucleotides. At least 2.5 million CDR3-containing paired-end reads were obtained from each sample. First-strand cDNA was synthesized from all RNA with the Mint cDNA synthesis kit, primed by a TRBC-specific oligonucleotide. Following uracil-DNA glycosylase treatment, all cDNA underwent a first 18-cycle PCR with the universal primers M1SS and BC2_uni_R. As for the original processing: For normalization, 1 million high-quality reads, each with a distinct molecular identifier, were randomly selected from each sample. Reads with shared molecular identifiers were discarded instead of being binned into consensus sequences. CDR3 identification, clonotype clustering and error correction used MiTCR with a Q25 quality threshold and the strictest error-elimination algorithm. Lower-bound total TCR beta diversity was estimated with a nonparametric unseen species model using Euler transformation. The raw public reads went through TCRdb reprocessing: fastp at Q25, MiXCR clone calling, in-frame beta chains kept. Entries are consolidated by CDR3 protein sequence, retaining the most common genes and DNA. These V and J calls rely on TCRdb rather than the paper's analysis. The sample table records around 710,000 distinct CDR3 sequences; roughly 47% of these occur just once. The top ten constitute roughly 20% of the sample.

This clonotype occurred many times. This receptor's antigen is unknown. No quality values exist for individual bases; no much larger clone is one base distant. The CDR3 contains 15 residues, cysteine and phenylalanine counted. The entry retains the CDR3 DNA only, 45 bases that are in frame from base 1. V is shortened by 2 bases, J by 0 bases, and the region joining them spans 11 bases. From the germline V gene (reference sequence), CDR1 is DFQATT and CDR2 is SNEGSKA. The sequenced material came from blood. The sequence came from a woman in her sixties or seventies in good health. The V and J genes are TRBV20-1 and TRBJ2-1; the D gene cannot be resolved reliably. This receptor carries the CDR3 CSARHPSSSYNEQFF. In nucleotides, the sequence is TGCAGTGCTAGACACCCTTCAAGCTCCTACAATGAGCAGTTCTTC.